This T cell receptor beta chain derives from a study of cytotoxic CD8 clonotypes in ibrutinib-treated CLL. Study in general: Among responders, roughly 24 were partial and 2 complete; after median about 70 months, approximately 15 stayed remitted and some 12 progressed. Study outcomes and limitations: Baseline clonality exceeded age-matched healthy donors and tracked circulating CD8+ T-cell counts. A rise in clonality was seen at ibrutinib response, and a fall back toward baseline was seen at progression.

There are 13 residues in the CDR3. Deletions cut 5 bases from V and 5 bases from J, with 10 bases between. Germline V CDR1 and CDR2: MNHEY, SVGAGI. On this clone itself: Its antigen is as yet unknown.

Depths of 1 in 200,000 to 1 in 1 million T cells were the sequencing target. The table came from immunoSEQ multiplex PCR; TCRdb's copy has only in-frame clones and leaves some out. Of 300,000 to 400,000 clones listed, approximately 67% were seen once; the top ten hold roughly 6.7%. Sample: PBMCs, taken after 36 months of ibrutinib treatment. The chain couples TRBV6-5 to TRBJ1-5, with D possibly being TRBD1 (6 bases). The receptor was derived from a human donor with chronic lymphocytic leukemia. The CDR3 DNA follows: TGTGCCAGCAGTGGAACAGGGTATCAGCCCCAGCATTTT. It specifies CASSGTGYQPQHF.